One and the same sample provided the 28 T cell receptor beta chains below, sequenced in a study of blood T cell repertoires in COVID-19. Only in-frame clones appear in the TCRdb table, and some are missing; sequencing was by immunoSEQ multiplex PCR. The profile shows a few hundred thousand clones, around 90% of them singletons. The specimen was peripheral blood. The receptors originated from a man between 18 and 29 years old with active or convalescent COVID-19.

The gene calls are TRBV18 and TRBJ2-2; 8 nucleotides line up with TRBD1. The V gene's germline CDR1 is KGHSH and CDR2 LQKENI. Germline trimming cut 5 bases from V and 1 base from J; bases unmatched to any gene: 6. CDR3 length: 16 residues. The CDR3 bases are TGTGCCAGCTCAGAACTGGGGACAGGGAACACCGGGGAGCTGTTTTTT. As protein: CASSELGTGNTGELFF.

The chain carries TRBV2 and TRBJ1-6; no clear D gene. CDR1 and CDR2 from the germline V gene are SNHLY and FYNNEI. V shed 5 bases and J shed 9 bases, with 14 bases lying between them. The length of the CDR3 is 14 residues. In DNA, the CDR3 is TGTGCCAGCAGTTTCCGGGATACCAGTTCACCCCTCCACTTT. Translation: CASSFRDTSSPLHF.

In this sample, this clone turned up a few times. The CDR3 loop reads CASSEGAGESGELFF. In DNA, the CDR3 is TGTGCCAGCAGTGAGGGTGCGGGAGAGTCCGGGGAGCTGTTTTTT. The chain carries TRBV6-1 and TRBJ2-2; 7 positions agree with TRBD2. The trim removed 3 bases at V and 6 bases at J, leaving 7 bases unmatched. The germline V gene encodes CDR1 MNHNS and CDR2 SASEGT. CDR3 length: 15 residues.

The genes are TRBV7-9 and TRBJ2-5, with TRBD2 matching 8 bases. The CDR3 sequence is 15 residues long. The germline V gene has CDR1 SEHNR and CDR2 FQNEAQ (reference sequence). The V and J ends lost 3 bases and 5 bases, in that order; junction bases with no gene match: 8. The CDR3 DNA is TGTGCCAGCAGCTTTCTTCGGGGGGGCTGGGAGACCCAGTACTTC. As protein: CASSFLRGGWETQYF.

The CDR3 bases are TGTGCCAGCAGACCTACAGGTGGGCCAAGAATTAATGAGCAGTTCTTC. Translating gives CASRPTGGPRINEQFF. V and J are TRBV7-9 and TRBJ2-1; tentatively, D is TRBD1 (5 bases). V was trimmed by 6 bases and J by 7 bases, leaving 22 bases between them. CDR1 and CDR2 from the germline V gene are SEHNR and FQNEAQ (reference sequence). This CDR3 is 16 amino acids long.

The chain links TRBV7-2 to TRBJ1-1, with TRBD1 identical over 7 bases. The V segment lost 5 bases and the J segment 4 bases; nucleotides outside the gene matches: 7. Germline V gene lookup returns CDR1 SGHTA and CDR2 FQGNSA. CDR3 length: 14 residues. CDR3 in DNA: TGTGCCAGCAGCCCCCGACAGGGATCCACTGAAGCTTTCTTT. Its protein is CASSPRQGSTEAFF.

The chain joins TRBV20-1 to TRBJ1-1; the D is unclear. Germline V lookup: CDR1 DFQATT, CDR2 SNEGSKA (reference sequence). The CDR3 consists of 11 residues. The ends were cut back, 5 bases at V and 1 base at J, with 5 bases in the middle. CDR3 bases: TGCAGTGCTGAGGGGAACACTGAAGCTTTCTTT. Protein: CSAEGNTEAFF.

The chain links TRBV6-5 to TRBJ1-4; weak D call: TRBD1 (6 bases). Trimming stripped 2 bases from V and 8 bases from J, with 9 bases between. Germline CDR1 and CDR2: MNHEY and SVGAGI. CDR3 size: 13 residues. The CDR3 sequence is CASSYPGGEKLFF. For the CDR3, the DNA is TGTGCCAGCAGTTACCCGGGGGGCGAAAAACTGTTTTTT.

V and J are TRBV9 and TRBJ2-7, with D maybe TRBD2 (6 bases). This CDR3 contains 15 residues. The V gene lost 3 bases and the J gene lost 1 base, with 14 bases spanning the gap. Germline V gene lookup returns CDR1 SGDLS and CDR2 YYNGEE. For the CDR3, the DNA is TGTGCCAGCAGCGCCGGAATGGGGAGGTCCTACGAGCAGTACTTC. It is translated as CASSAGMGRSYEQYF.

V usage is TRBV11-3 and J usage is TRBJ2-1; D is uncertain. CDR1 SGHNT and CDR2 YENEEA come from the germline V gene. The V end lost 4 bases, the J end lost 10 bases, and 14 bases lay between the germline ends. The CDR3 sequence is 13 residues long. The CDR3 nucleotides read TGTGCCAGCAGCTCCAACGCCGCTAGAGAGCAGTTCTTC. Protein: CASSSNAAREQFF.

DNA for the CDR3: TGTGCCAGCAGCCAAGTTGGAGGGCAGGGCGACTATGGCTACACCTTC. Translating it yields CASSQVGGQGDYGYTF. The chain links TRBV4-2 to TRBJ1-2; maybe TRBD1 (5 bases). The V end lost 1 base, the J end lost 3 bases, and 15 bases lay between the germline ends. CDR1 is LGHNA and CDR2 is YNFKEQ in the germline V gene. This CDR3 is built from 16 residues.

This clone was recorded once. CDR3 sequence: CASSYRGGVYNEQFF. The CDR3 DNA reads TGTGCCAGCAGTTACCGTGGCGGGGTCTACAATGAGCAGTTCTTC. V and J are TRBV6-5 and TRBJ2-1; a weak D match, TRBD2 (6 bases). Germline V gene lookup returns CDR1 MNHEY and CDR2 SVGAGI. Trimming stripped 2 bases from V and 3 bases from J, with 11 bases between. This CDR3 is 15 amino acids long.

The V gene is TRBV5-1, the J gene TRBJ2-7; D is possibly TRBD2 (6 bases). CDR1 is SGHRS and CDR2 is YFSETQ in the germline V gene. The length of the CDR3 is 14 residues. V lost 0 bases and J 3 bases, leaving 10 bases between the germline ends. CDR3 region: CASSLAGELYEQYF. DNA of the CDR3: TGCGCCAGCAGCTTGGCGGGGGAGCTCTACGAGCAGTACTTC.

V usage is TRBV12-3 or TRBV12-4 and J usage is TRBJ1-4, with D perhaps TRBD1 (5 bases). The CDR3 is made up of 13 amino acids. Here the CDR3 DNA reads TGTGCTTCTGGGGGGTCAACTAATGAAAAACTGTTTTTT. Translation: CASGGSTNEKLFF.

This chain links TRBV18 with TRBJ1-5; D is undetermined. The germline V and J ends were trimmed by 2 bases and 6 bases, with 8 bases remaining between them. The CDR3 runs 13 residues. Germline values: CDR1 KGHSH, CDR2 LQKENI. This CDR3 reads CASSPGQFQPQHF. As DNA, the CDR3 is TGTGCCAGCTCACCAGGGCAGTTTCAGCCCCAGCATTTT.

This chain joins TRBV6-4 and TRBJ1-5, with D maybe TRBD1 (6 bases). The CDR3 loop spans 17 amino acids. V lost 4 bases and J lost 5, with 21 bases in between. Germline assignment: CDR1 MRHNA and CDR2 SNTAGT. DNA for the CDR3: TGTGCCAGCAGTGGTAAATACCGGGACAAGGTTTATCAGCCCCAGCATTTT. This translates into CASSGKYRDKVYQPQHF.

The rearrangement joins TRBV10-3 to TRBJ1-1, with TRBD1 as a possible D gene (5 bases). The germline gives CDR1 ENHRY, CDR2 SYGVKD. The CDR3 is 15 amino acids. The V and J ends lost 3 bases and 1 base respectively, with 12 bases between them. Here the CDR3 DNA reads TGTGCCATCAGTGAAGGGGCTGGACGGAACACTGAAGCTTTCTTT. Translation gives CAISEGAGRNTEAFF.

The gene calls are TRBV2 and TRBJ2-5, with D hard to call. The CDR3 consists of 12 residues. Germline loops: CDR1 SNHLY, CDR2 FYNNEI. With 2 bases removed from V and 5 bases from J, the gap between germline ends came to 6 bases. The CDR3 here is CASSEYRETQYF. The CDR3, as DNA: TGTGCCAGCAGTGAATATCGGGAGACCCAGTACTTC.

The rearrangement links TRBV3-1 (or the pseudogene TRBV3-2) to TRBJ1-2; D is undetermined. CDR3 size: 13 residues. Germline loops: CDR1 LGHDT, CDR2 YNNKEL (reference sequence). Trimming pared 2 bases from V and 2 bases from J, leaving 6 bases between. Here the CDR3 reads CASSQQANYGYTF. The CDR3 DNA reads TGTGCCAGCAGCCAACAGGCGAACTATGGCTACACCTTC.

The rearrangement joins TRBV18 to TRBJ2-7; 10 bases agree with TRBD1. CDR1 KGHSH and CDR2 LQKENI come from the germline V gene. The CDR3 consists of 16 residues. V lost 1 base, J lost 6 bases, and 9 bases stayed unmatched. The CDR3 DNA follows: TGTGCCAGCTCACCACGGCTACCCGGACAGGGGGGCGAGCAGTACTTC. Protein: CASSPRLPGQGGEQYF.

The chain carries TRBV7-3 and TRBJ1-1, with a weak D call TRBD1 (6 bases). V lost 5 bases and J 3 bases, leaving 10 bases between the germline ends. CDR3 length: 13 residues. Germline V gives CDR1 SGHTA, CDR2 FQGTGA. The CDR3 DNA follows: TGTGCCAGCAGCCAGTACAGGGACACTGAAGCTTTCTTT. This gives the protein CASSQYRDTEAFF.

The rearrangement uses TRBV3-1 (or the pseudogene TRBV3-2) and TRBJ1-5; D is possibly TRBD1 (6 bases). V was shortened by 6 bases and J by 4 bases, with 13 bases between the two germline ends. This CDR3 region has 14 residues. Germline V gene lookup returns CDR1 LGHDT and CDR2 YNNKEL (reference sequence). CDR3 nucleotides: TGTGCCAGCAGTCGCGGACAGAGTAATCAGCCCCAGCATTTT. Amino acids: CASSRGQSNQPQHF.

CDR3 coding DNA: TGTGCCAGCAGCCCAGACAGGACTTCTGGAAACACCATATATTTT. It is translated as CASSPDRTSGNTIYF. The chain couples TRBV11-2 to TRBJ1-3; perhaps TRBD1 as D (6 bases). Trimming removed 5 bases at V and 1 base at J, with 12 bases between. The CDR3 extends over 15 amino acids. CDR1 and CDR2 (germline): SGHAT, FQNNGV.

This clone was counted once. The chain uses TRBV7-9 and TRBJ1-5; D call uncertain. V lost 8 bases and J lost 10, with 18 bases in between. CDR1 is SEHNR, CDR2 FQNEAQ, per germline (reference sequence). The CDR3 extends over 13 amino acids. The CDR3 DNA reads TGTGCCAGCCACAGAGGGCCCGATGGACCCCAGCATTTT. Translated: CASHRGPDGPQHF.

V is TRBV5-6 and J is TRBJ2-1, with D maybe TRBD1 (5 bases). Trimming cost V 5 bases and J 0 bases, with 12 bases left between them. Germline V gene data show CDR1 as SGHDT and CDR2 as YYEEEE. The CDR3 totals 15 residues. CDR3 sequence reads: CASRNRQSSYNEQFF. CDR3 nucleotides: TGTGCCAGCAGAAATCGACAGAGCTCCTACAATGAGCAGTTCTTC.

In this sample, this clone turned up many times. The chain has TRBV11-3 and TRBJ2-7, with TRBD1 matching over 7 bases. This CDR3 contains 15 residues. CDR1 and CDR2 (germline): SGHNT, YENEEA. With 6 bases clipped from V and 1 base from J, the junction kept 9 bases outside the gene matches. DNA of the CDR3: TGTGCCAGCAGAGAACAGGGGATCTTGTCCTACGAGCAGTACTTC. Translated: CASREQGILSYEQYF.

V gene TRBV5-1 combines with J gene TRBJ2-1; TRBD2 might be the D (5 bases). This CDR3 has 14 amino acids. The germline gives CDR1 SGHRS, CDR2 YFSETQ. V was pared by 0 bases and J by 4 bases, with 8 bases between. This CDR3 reads CASSLGTRYNEQFF. DNA for the CDR3: TGCGCCAGCAGCTTGGGAACTAGGTACAATGAGCAGTTCTTC.

The chain employs TRBV11-2 and TRBJ1-1; D possibly corresponds to TRBD1 (5 bases). With 5 bases removed from V and 0 bases from J, the gap between germline ends came to 13 bases. CDR1 and CDR2 from the germline V gene are SGHAT and FQNNGV. CDR3 length: 15 amino acids. CDR3 sequence: CASSLSRGMNTEAFF. The CDR3 nucleotides read TGTGCCAGCAGCCTAAGTAGGGGCATGAACACTGAAGCTTTCTTT.